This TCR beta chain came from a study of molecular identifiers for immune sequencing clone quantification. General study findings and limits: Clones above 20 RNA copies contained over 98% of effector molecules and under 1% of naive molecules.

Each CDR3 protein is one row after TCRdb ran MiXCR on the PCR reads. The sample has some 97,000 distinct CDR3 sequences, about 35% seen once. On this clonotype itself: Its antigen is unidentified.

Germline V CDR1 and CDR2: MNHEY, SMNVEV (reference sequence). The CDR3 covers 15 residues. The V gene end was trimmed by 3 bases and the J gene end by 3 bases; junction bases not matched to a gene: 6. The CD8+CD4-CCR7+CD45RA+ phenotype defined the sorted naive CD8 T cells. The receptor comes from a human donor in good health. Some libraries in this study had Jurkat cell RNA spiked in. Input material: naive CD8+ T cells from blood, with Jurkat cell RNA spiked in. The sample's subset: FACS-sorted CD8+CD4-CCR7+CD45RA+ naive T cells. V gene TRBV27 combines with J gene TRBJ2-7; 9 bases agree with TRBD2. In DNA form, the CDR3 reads TGTGCCAGCAGTTTCCTAGCGGGACGGAGCTACGAGCAGTACTTC. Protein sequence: CASSFLAGRSYEQYF.